Listed below are T cell receptor beta chains from one sample, sequenced in a study of shared clonotypes between healthy human individuals. TCRdb's copy holds only in-frame clones and misses some; the assay was immunoSEQ multiplex PCR. The data hold about 700,000 clones, with under 95% observed a single time. Sample: naive CD8+ T cells sorted from blood. All receptors come from a man younger than 40 in good health. Each CDR3 is given with its conserved first and last residue. Each record gives: clone size, D gene, J gene, V gene, CDR3 DNA, CDR3 protein. A D gene is named only where the DNA matches it firmly. A clone size is listed for some rows: how often the clone was seen (once, few, many), or a class if it is expanded.

>-|-|TRBJ2-7|TRBV13
TGTGCCAGCAGCTTAGGGGCAGGACTGACTTACGAGCAGTACTTC
CASSLGAGLTYEQYF
>-|-|TRBJ2-1|TRBV7-6
TGTGCCAGCAGCCCGACTATTCTCAACTACAATGAGCAGTTCTTC
CASSPTILNYNEQFF
>-|TRBD2|TRBJ2-5|TRBV29-1
TGCAGCGTTGAGGGGACTAGCGGGAGTAGGCAGACCCAGTACTTC
CSVEGTSGSRQTQYF
>-|-|TRBJ2-7|TRBV27
TGTGCCAGCAGTTTATCGGTGGGACAAGCACAATACGAGCAGTACTTC
CASSLSVGQAQYEQYF
>-|-|TRBJ1-4|TRBV5-1
TGCGCCAGCAGCTTGTTGGATGAAAAACTGTTTTTT
CASSLLDEKLFF
>-|-|TRBJ2-7|TRBV27
TGTGCCAGCAGTTTTACAGACGTCGTGCCCTACGAGCAGTACTTC
CASSFTDVVPYEQYF
>once|-|TRBJ2-2|TRBV10-3
TGTGCCATCAAGTTCGACGCAAACACCGGGGAGCTGTTTTTT
CAIKFDANTGELFF
>-|TRBD2|TRBJ2-1|TRBV25-1
TGTGCCAGCAGTGAATATGGGTCTAGCGGGAGAGGGGAGCAGTTCTTC
CASSEYGSSGRGEQFF
>once|TRBD2|TRBJ2-1|TRBV2
TGTGCCAGCAGTCTCCCAGCGGGAGGGCCTGGTGAGCAGTTCTTC
CASSLPAGGPGEQFF
>-|-|TRBJ2-7|TRBV27
TGTGCCAGCAGTCCCCATTCCCCTCTCGACTACGAGCAGTACTTC
CASSPHSPLDYEQYF
>-|-|TRBJ2-7|TRBV19
TGTGCCAGTAGTATTGGGCATAACTACGAGCAGTACTTC
CASSIGHNYEQYF
>-|-|TRBJ2-4|TRBV15
TGTGCCACCACCCGCCTTGGGGCTAGCAACATTCAGTACTTC
CATTRLGASNIQYF
>-|TRBD2|TRBJ2-1|TRBV10-2
TGCGCCAGCGGGGGGACTAGCGGGGTTCACAATGAGCAGTTCTTC
CASGGTSGVHNEQFF
>-|TRBD1|TRBJ1-2|TRBV9
TGTGCCAGCAGCGTCCGGGACAGGGTGAATGGCTACACCTTC
CASSVRDRVNGYTF
>-|TRBD2|TRBJ2-1|TRBV7-6
TGTGCCAGCAGCTTTACTAGCGGGAAGTTCAATGAGCAGTTCTTC
CASSFTSGKFNEQFF
>-|TRBD1|TRBJ2-1|TRBV27
TGTGCCAGCAGTTTACTGGGACAGGGCAATGAGCAGTTCTTC
CASSLLGQGNEQFF
>-|-|TRBJ2-1|TRBV5-5
TGTGCCAGCAGCCCCAGGGTTCCAATCTACAATGAGCAGTTCTTC
CASSPRVPIYNEQFF
>-|TRBD2|TRBJ2-7|TRBV7-8
TGTGCCAGCAGCTTAGAACTGGGAGGGATCTACGAGCAGTACTTC
CASSLELGGIYEQYF
>-|-|TRBJ2-7|TRBV5-1
TGCGCCAGCAGCTTGGAGCCAGGCCCGTCCTACGAGCAGTACTTC
CASSLEPGPSYEQYF